The 15 T cell receptor beta chains below all came from one sample that was sequenced in a study of OX40 agonist ivuxolimab in advanced cancers. Clones were read by immunoSEQ multiplex PCR, and TCRdb kept only the in-frame ones, dropping some. The table has about 94,000 clones, about nine tenths seen once; the top ten hold under 0.35%. The sequencing used CD4+ or CD8+ T cells sorted from blood, collected in a trial of the OX40 agonist ivuxolimab. The receptors shown here come from an adult with an advanced solid tumor such as melanoma, head and neck, liver or kidney cancer.

This sequence joins TRBV27 and TRBJ1-5; 10 bases match TRBD1. Germline loops: CDR1 MNHEY, CDR2 SMNVEV (reference sequence). The V gene end was trimmed by 5 bases and the J gene end by 3 bases; junction bases not matched to a gene: 16. The CDR3 length is 19 residues. The CDR3 DNA sequence: TGTGCCAGCAGTACTACCCAGATGGGGACAGGGGTTACCAATCAGCCCCAGCATTTT. Its protein product is CASSTTQMGTGVTNQPQHF.

V is TRBV6-5 and J is TRBJ2-5; D possibly corresponds to TRBD1 (6 bases). Trimming pared 5 bases from V and 4 bases from J, leaving 11 bases between. Germline CDR1 reads MNHEY; CDR2 reads SVGAGI. The CDR3 covers 13 residues. CDR3 nucleotides: TGTGCCAGCAGTCACCGCAGGGGAGAGACCCAGTACTTC. It yields the protein CASSHRRGETQYF.

In its sample, this clone was seen a few times. The chain couples TRBV5-4 to TRBJ2-1, with TRBD1 as a possible D gene (6 bases). There are 15 residues in the CDR3. Germline V gives CDR1 SGHNT, CDR2 YYREEE (reference sequence). Trimming shortened V by 0 bases and J by 5 bases, and 12 bases separated the two germline ends. The CDR3 DNA reads as TGTGCCAGCAGCTTGGGGGGGCTTGTGAACAATGAGCAGTTCTTC. Protein: CASSLGGLVNNEQFF.

V usage is TRBV5-4 and J usage is TRBJ1-1; possibly TRBD1 for D (5 bases). The CDR3 has 13 amino acids. CDR1 and CDR2 from the germline V gene are SGHNT and YYREEE (reference sequence). Trimming removed 0 bases at V and 6 bases at J, with 9 bases between. The CDR3 protein is CASSLGMGPEAFF. The CDR3 nucleotides read TGTGCCAGCAGCTTGGGGATGGGGCCTGAAGCTTTCTTT.

The chain has TRBV18 and TRBJ2-1; the match to TRBD2 covers 7 bases. The germline V gene encodes CDR1 KGHSH and CDR2 LQKENI. This CDR3 contains 14 residues. Trimming cost V 1 base and J 4 bases; bases outside gene matches: 1. Here the CDR3 reads CASSPQGGYNEQFF. The CDR3 nucleotides are TGTGCCAGCTCACCACAGGGAGGGTACAATGAGCAGTTCTTC.

The chain uses TRBV6-4 and TRBJ1-5; D gene unclear. The V gene's germline CDR1 is MRHNA and CDR2 SNTAGT. The V gene lost 5 bases and the J gene lost 7 bases, with 15 bases spanning the gap. The CDR3 has 14 amino acids. The CDR3 spells CASSPTASHQPQHF. For the CDR3, the DNA is TGTGCCAGCAGTCCCACAGCATCCCACCAGCCCCAGCATTTT.

The chain has TRBV7-8 and TRBJ2-7, with 12 bases that match TRBD2. The CDR3 spans 17 residues. Germline V gives CDR1 SGHVS, CDR2 FQNEAQ. Losses at the gene ends were 8 bases for V and 6 bases for J; bases not matched to a gene: 17. CDR3 protein: CASWVSASGGVLGEQYF. The DNA of the CDR3 is TGTGCCAGCTGGGTTTCGGCTAGCGGGGGGGTATTGGGCGAGCAGTACTTC.

The V and J genes are TRBV11-2 and TRBJ2-7; the D is unclear. The ends were cut back, 0 bases at V and 3 bases at J, with 12 bases in the middle. The CDR3 extends over 15 amino acids. Germline V gene sequence: CDR1 SGHAT, CDR2 FQNNGV. This chain's CDR3 is CASSLEGQRIYEQYF. CDR3 coding DNA: TGTGCCAGCAGCTTAGAAGGCCAGAGAATCTACGAGCAGTACTTC.

The rearrangement uses TRBV9 and TRBJ2-1, with 12 nucleotides matching TRBD2. Germline loops: CDR1 SGDLS, CDR2 YYNGEE. This CDR3 contains 15 residues. With 4 bases clipped from V and 9 bases from J, the junction kept 8 bases outside the gene matches. The DNA for the CDR3 is TGTGCCAGCAGCCCTAGCGGGGGGGCCCGCACTGAGCAGTTCTTC. As protein: CASSPSGGARTEQFF.

The chain employs TRBV4-1 and TRBJ1-1; possibly TRBD1 for D (6 bases). CDR1 and CDR2 from the germline V gene are MGHRA and YSYEKL. The CDR3 covers 16 residues. The V end lost 1 base, the J end lost 4 bases, and 16 bases lay between the germline ends. In DNA, the CDR3 is TGCGCCAGCAGCCAAGTCACAGGGAGGGGGGGCACTGAAGCTTTCTTT. Translation gives CASSQVTGRGGTEAFF.

This chain joins TRBV5-1 and TRBJ1-5; D is unclear. Germline V gives CDR1 SGHRS, CDR2 YFSETQ. Deletions cut 3 bases from V and 2 bases from J, with 9 bases between. This CDR3 is 14 amino acids long. CDR3 DNA sequence: TGCGCCAGCAGCTGGGGTGTGGGCAATCAGCCCCAGCATTTT. Amino acid sequence: CASSWGVGNQPQHF.

V gene TRBV6-5 combines with J gene TRBJ1-2, with D possibly being TRBD1 (6 bases). CDR1 and CDR2 (germline): MNHEY, SVGAGI. V gave up 3 bases and J gave up 2 bases, with 10 bases separating them. This CDR3 contains 14 residues. The CDR3 is CASSYQDRNYGYTF. The CDR3 DNA sequence: TGTGCCAGCAGTTATCAGGACAGAAACTATGGCTACACCTTC.

The table lists this clone with a count of one. The chain employs TRBV7-8 and TRBJ2-2; D call uncertain. Between the trimmed V and J ends, which lost 5 bases and 5 bases, there was a span of 12 bases. The CDR3 loop spans 14 amino acids. The germline gives CDR1 SGHVS, CDR2 FQNEAQ. The CDR3 nucleotides are TGTGCCAGCAGCAAATTAGTGGGGACCGGGGAGCTGTTTTTT. Its translation: CASSKLVGTGELFF.

This clone was detected a few times. The J gene is TRBJ1-2, the V gene TRBV6-5; D gene unclear. Germline assignment: CDR1 MNHEY and CDR2 SVGAGI. The CDR3 spans 13 residues. Trimming removed 2 bases from V and 0 bases from J, with 4 bases in between. CDR3 nucleotides: TGTGCCAGCAGTTACACAGCTAACTATGGCTACACCTTC. Protein sequence: CASSYTANYGYTF.

The V call is TRBV30, the J call TRBJ1-4; D is perhaps TRBD1 (5 bases). Germline lookup yields CDR1 GTSNPN and CDR2 SVGIG (reference sequence). The CDR3 extends over 14 amino acids. V was cut by 4 bases and J by 6 bases, with 15 bases left in between. The CDR3 DNA is TGTGCCTGGATTCGGGATCGAGGGGATGAAAAACTGTTTTTT. Residues: CAWIRDRGDEKLFF.